These T cell receptor beta chains were read from a single sample in a study of control samples from healthy donors and cancer patients. Here immunoSEQ multiplex PCR was the method, and the copy in TCRdb shows in-frame clones only, minus some. This table has roughly 370,000 clones, roughly 90% appearing once. The source material was PBMCs. The receptors here all came from a man in his forties or fifties with head and neck cancer. Each CDR3 is given with its conserved first and last residue. Each record gives: V gene, J gene, D gene, clone size, CDR3 protein, CDR3 DNA. A D gene is named only where the DNA matches it firmly. Not all rows give a size; the values are once, few, many and, for expanded clones, a class.

v_call: TRBV5-1; j_call: TRBJ1-2; d_call: -; clone_size: -; cdr3_aa: CASSLDGRTYGYTF; cdr3_nt: TGCGCCAGCAGCTTGGACGGCAGGACCTATGGCTACACCTTC
v_call: TRBV7-9; j_call: TRBJ2-1; d_call: -; clone_size: -; cdr3_aa: CASSLGRGSYSYNEQFF; cdr3_nt: TGTGCCAGCAGCTTAGGAAGGGGGTCGTACTCCTACAATGAGCAGTTCTTC
v_call: TRBV27; j_call: TRBJ1-2; d_call: -; clone_size: -; cdr3_aa: CASSLSMGGVDYGYTF; cdr3_nt: TGTGCCAGCAGTTTATCGATGGGGGGGGTCGACTATGGCTACACCTTC
v_call: TRBV24-1; j_call: TRBJ2-3; d_call: TRBD2; clone_size: few; cdr3_aa: CATSEPTLAGGTDTQYF; cdr3_nt: TGTGCCACCAGTGAACCCACACTAGCGGGGGGGACAGATACGCAGTATTTT
v_call: TRBV5-1; j_call: TRBJ1-4; d_call: -; clone_size: few; cdr3_aa: CASSLGQLNEKLFF; cdr3_nt: TGCGCCAGCAGCTTGGGGCAGTTGAATGAAAAACTGTTTTTT
v_call: TRBV5-1; j_call: TRBJ1-1; d_call: -; clone_size: -; cdr3_aa: CASSSGGASGAFF; cdr3_nt: TGCGCCAGCAGCTCTGGGGGGGCGAGTGGAGCTTTCTTT
v_call: TRBV11-3; j_call: TRBJ2-7; d_call: TRBD1; clone_size: few; cdr3_aa: CASSFRQGMGEQYF; cdr3_nt: TGTGCCAGCAGCTTTAGACAGGGGATGGGCGAGCAGTACTTC
v_call: TRBV30; j_call: TRBJ2-2; d_call: -; clone_size: once; cdr3_aa: CAWSLTSYGELFF; cdr3_nt: TGTGCCTGGAGCCTAACTAGTTACGGGGAGCTGTTTTTT
v_call: TRBV4-1; j_call: TRBJ1-5; d_call: -; clone_size: many; cdr3_aa: CASSHLDQPQHF; cdr3_nt: TGCGCCAGCAGCCACTTGGATCAGCCCCAGCATTTT
v_call: TRBV9; j_call: TRBJ1-2; d_call: -; clone_size: -; cdr3_aa: CASSAAGKGYTF; cdr3_nt: TGTGCCAGCAGCGCAGCAGGGAAGGGCTACACCTTC
v_call: TRBV7-9; j_call: TRBJ2-3; d_call: -; clone_size: -; cdr3_aa: CASSLRMNTDTQYF; cdr3_nt: TGTGCCAGCAGCTTGAGGATGAACACAGATACGCAGTATTTT
v_call: TRBV18; j_call: TRBJ2-5; d_call: -; clone_size: -; cdr3_aa: CASSTYEGETQYF; cdr3_nt: TGTGCCAGCTCAACTTACGAGGGAGAGACCCAGTACTTC
v_call: TRBV6-1; j_call: TRBJ2-5; d_call: -; clone_size: -; cdr3_aa: CASSEILEQETQYF; cdr3_nt: TGTGCCAGCAGTGAAATTTTGGAACAAGAGACCCAGTACTTC
v_call: TRBV24-1; j_call: TRBJ2-5; d_call: -; clone_size: -; cdr3_aa: CATSDFGSGTQETQYF; cdr3_nt: TGTGCCACCAGTGATTTCGGTTCAGGGACCCAAGAGACCCAGTACTTC
v_call: TRBV9; j_call: TRBJ2-3; d_call: TRBD2; clone_size: -; cdr3_aa: CASGTTGTDTQYF; cdr3_nt: TGTGCCAGCGGGACTACAGGCACAGATACGCAGTATTTT
v_call: TRBV11-2; j_call: TRBJ2-7; d_call: TRBD1; clone_size: -; cdr3_aa: CASSPRDRGISEQYF; cdr3_nt: TGTGCCAGCAGCCCGAGGGACAGGGGGATAAGCGAGCAGTACTTC
v_call: TRBV18; j_call: TRBJ2-7; d_call: TRBD2; clone_size: -; cdr3_aa: CASSPAGGPYEQYF; cdr3_nt: TGTGCCAGCTCACCAGCGGGGGGCCCCTACGAGCAGTACTTC
v_call: TRBV5-4; j_call: TRBJ1-1; d_call: -; clone_size: once; cdr3_aa: CASTREGMNTEAFF; cdr3_nt: TGTGCCAGCACCAGAGAGGGAATGAACACTGAAGCTTTCTTT
v_call: TRBV29-1; j_call: TRBJ1-1; d_call: -; clone_size: -; cdr3_aa: CSVEGRMNTEAFF; cdr3_nt: TGCAGCGTTGAGGGCAGGATGAACACTGAAGCTTTCTTT
v_call: TRBV12-5; j_call: TRBJ2-3; d_call: TRBD2; clone_size: -; cdr3_aa: CASGLARTSGGDTQYF; cdr3_nt: TGTGCTAGTGGTTTGGCCCGGACTAGCGGAGGAGATACGCAGTATTTT
v_call: TRBV27; j_call: TRBJ1-6; d_call: -; clone_size: -; cdr3_aa: CASRLRDNSPLHF; cdr3_nt: TGTGCCAGCAGGTTGAGGGACAATTCACCCCTCCACTTT
v_call: TRBV13; j_call: TRBJ2-7; d_call: TRBD2; clone_size: -; cdr3_aa: CASRTSGRAHEQYF; cdr3_nt: TGTGCCAGCAGAACTAGCGGGAGGGCCCACGAGCAGTACTTC
v_call: TRBV11-2; j_call: TRBJ2-7; d_call: -; clone_size: once; cdr3_aa: CASSTGTRRGLQYF; cdr3_nt: TGTGCCAGCAGCACCGGGACACGCCGGGGTCTGCAGTACTTC
v_call: TRBV7-2; j_call: TRBJ1-1; d_call: TRBD1; clone_size: -; cdr3_aa: CASSLARTGANTEAFF; cdr3_nt: TGTGCCAGCAGCTTAGCTCGGACAGGCGCGAACACTGAAGCTTTCTTT
v_call: TRBV28; j_call: TRBJ1-5; d_call: -; clone_size: few; cdr3_aa: CASSMFRGQVNQPQHF; cdr3_nt: TGTGCCAGCAGTATGTTTAGGGGACAAGTCAATCAGCCCCAGCATTTT
v_call: TRBV6-5; j_call: TRBJ2-5; d_call: -; clone_size: few; cdr3_aa: CASRQSGETQYF; cdr3_nt: TGTGCCAGCCGACAATCTGGAGAGACCCAGTACTTC
v_call: TRBV6-1; j_call: TRBJ1-1; d_call: -; clone_size: -; cdr3_aa: CASSELQGWEVNTEAFF; cdr3_nt: TGTGCCAGCAGTGAGTTACAGGGATGGGAGGTGAACACTGAAGCTTTCTTT
v_call: TRBV7-8; j_call: TRBJ2-5; d_call: TRBD1; clone_size: -; cdr3_aa: CASSGTARGMETQYF; cdr3_nt: TGTGCCAGCAGTGGGACAGCCAGGGGTATGGAGACCCAGTACTTC
v_call: TRBV28; j_call: TRBJ1-1; d_call: -; clone_size: -; cdr3_aa: CASSSPTLGQPNTEAFF; cdr3_nt: TGTGCCAGCAGTTCACCCACTCTCGGACAGCCGAACACTGAAGCTTTCTTT
v_call: TRBV2; j_call: TRBJ1-4; d_call: -; clone_size: -; cdr3_aa: CASSSLEKLFF; cdr3_nt: TGTGCCAGCAGTTCGCTCGAAAAACTGTTTTTT
v_call: TRBV5-1; j_call: TRBJ1-3; d_call: -; clone_size: once; cdr3_aa: CASSLRTGTSGNTIYF; cdr3_nt: TGCGCCAGCAGCTTGAGAACAGGGACCTCTGGAAACACCATATATTTT
v_call: TRBV14; j_call: TRBJ2-1; d_call: -; clone_size: -; cdr3_aa: CASSLGTPSSSYNEQFF; cdr3_nt: TGTGCCAGCAGCCTCGGGACCCCCTCTAGCTCCTACAATGAGCAGTTCTTC
v_call: TRBV3-1/TRBV3-2; j_call: TRBJ2-3; d_call: -; clone_size: -; cdr3_aa: CASSPRPGASTDTQYF; cdr3_nt: TGTGCCAGCAGCCCTCGGCCAGGAGCTAGCACAGATACGCAGTATTTT
v_call: TRBV9; j_call: TRBJ2-5; d_call: -; clone_size: -; cdr3_aa: CASSAIRETQYF; cdr3_nt: TGTGCCAGCAGCGCAATACGAGAGACCCAGTACTTC
v_call: TRBV29-1; j_call: TRBJ1-2; d_call: TRBD1; clone_size: -; cdr3_aa: CSVDLRGAGERQGEGYGYTF; cdr3_nt: TGCAGCGTTGATTTGAGGGGGGCGGGGGAGCGCCAGGGGGAAGGCTATGGCTACACCTTC
v_call: TRBV6-5; j_call: TRBJ1-3; d_call: TRBD1; clone_size: few; cdr3_aa: CASSYDLNRGRNTIYF; cdr3_nt: TGTGCCAGCAGTTACGACCTAAACAGGGGGCGAAACACCATATATTTT
v_call: TRBV6-6; j_call: TRBJ2-3; d_call: TRBD2; clone_size: -; cdr3_aa: CASSAAGGTDTQYF; cdr3_nt: TGTGCCAGCTCGGCCGCGGGGGGCACAGATACGCAGTATTTT
v_call: TRBV20-1; j_call: TRBJ1-2; d_call: -; clone_size: -; cdr3_aa: CSARPDPGYTF; cdr3_nt: TGCAGTGCTAGGCCCGACCCGGGCTACACCTTC
v_call: TRBV3-1/TRBV3-2; j_call: TRBJ2-5; d_call: TRBD1; clone_size: -; cdr3_aa: CASSHDRTGNTEGYQETQYF; cdr3_nt: TGTGCCAGCAGCCACGACCGGACAGGGAATACGGAAGGATACCAAGAGACCCAGTACTTC
v_call: TRBV2; j_call: TRBJ2-2; d_call: -; clone_size: -; cdr3_aa: CASRTPTGELFF; cdr3_nt: TGTGCCAGCAGGACTCCGACCGGGGAGCTGTTTTTT
v_call: TRBV7-2; j_call: TRBJ2-5; d_call: TRBD2; clone_size: -; cdr3_aa: CASSLLAGGQGETQYF; cdr3_nt: TGTGCCAGCAGCTTACTAGCGGGGGGGCAGGGAGAGACCCAGTACTTC
v_call: TRBV6-5; j_call: TRBJ2-7; d_call: -; clone_size: -; cdr3_aa: CASSQGTEQYF; cdr3_nt: TGTGCCAGCAGTCAGGGGACCGAGCAGTACTTC
v_call: TRBV19; j_call: TRBJ2-7; d_call: TRBD2; clone_size: -; cdr3_aa: CASSGWTSGSHEQYF; cdr3_nt: TGTGCCAGTAGTGGCTGGACTAGCGGGAGCCACGAGCAGTACTTC
v_call: TRBV7-3; j_call: TRBJ2-7; d_call: -; clone_size: -; cdr3_aa: CASSPMGDYYEQYF; cdr3_nt: TGTGCCAGCAGCCCCATGGGGGATTACTACGAGCAGTACTTC
v_call: TRBV6-5; j_call: TRBJ1-4; d_call: -; clone_size: -; cdr3_aa: CASRGLGVMGEKLFF; cdr3_nt: TGTGCCAGCAGGGGACTGGGCGTGATGGGAGAAAAACTGTTTTTT
v_call: TRBV7-2; j_call: TRBJ1-4; d_call: TRBD1; clone_size: -; cdr3_aa: CASSPRTGGREKLFF; cdr3_nt: TGTGCCAGCAGCCCGAGGACAGGGGGACGTGAAAAACTGTTTTTT
v_call: TRBV7-9; j_call: TRBJ2-1; d_call: TRBD2; clone_size: -; cdr3_aa: CASSLAAGLANEQFF; cdr3_nt: TGTGCCAGCAGCTTAGCAGCGGGACTAGCTAATGAGCAGTTCTTC
v_call: TRBV6-5; j_call: TRBJ2-7; d_call: -; clone_size: -; cdr3_aa: CASSYGANGVMGEQYF; cdr3_nt: TGTGCCAGCAGTTACGGGGCCAACGGGGTGATGGGCGAGCAGTACTTC
v_call: TRBV28; j_call: TRBJ2-1; d_call: -; clone_size: -; cdr3_aa: CASKRSYNEQFF; cdr3_nt: TGTGCCAGCAAGAGGTCCTACAATGAGCAGTTCTTC
v_call: TRBV19; j_call: TRBJ1-2; d_call: -; clone_size: -; cdr3_aa: CASSSMKGYTF; cdr3_nt: TGTGCCAGTAGCTCTATGAAGGGCTACACCTTC
v_call: TRBV7-3; j_call: TRBJ2-2; d_call: -; clone_size: -; cdr3_aa: CASRGYTGELFF; cdr3_nt: TGTGCCAGCAGGGGGTACACCGGGGAGCTGTTTTTT
v_call: TRBV6-5; j_call: TRBJ2-7; d_call: TRBD1; clone_size: -; cdr3_aa: CASSPDRRAYEQYF; cdr3_nt: TGTGCCAGCAGTCCGGACAGGAGAGCTTACGAGCAGTACTTC
v_call: TRBV28; j_call: TRBJ2-2; d_call: -; clone_size: -; cdr3_aa: CASRFLRDTGELFF; cdr3_nt: TGTGCCAGCAGATTCCTCAGGGACACCGGGGAGCTGTTTTTT
v_call: TRBV6-5; j_call: TRBJ2-7; d_call: TRBD1; clone_size: -; cdr3_aa: CASISGQGTNEQYF; cdr3_nt: TGTGCCAGCATTTCTGGACAGGGGACCAACGAGCAGTACTTC
v_call: TRBV28; j_call: TRBJ2-7; d_call: TRBD1; clone_size: few; cdr3_aa: CASRGTGSSYEQYF; cdr3_nt: TGTGCCAGCAGGGGGACAGGAAGCTCCTACGAGCAGTACTTC
v_call: TRBV7-2; j_call: TRBJ2-2; d_call: -; clone_size: once; cdr3_aa: CASSLRLSNTGELFF; cdr3_nt: TGTGCCAGCAGCTTGCGCCTTTCGAACACCGGGGAGCTGTTTTTT
v_call: TRBV24-1; j_call: TRBJ2-3; d_call: TRBD2; clone_size: -; cdr3_aa: CATSDFPSSGEPTDTQYF; cdr3_nt: TGTGCCACCAGTGATTTTCCATCGAGCGGGGAGCCCACAGATACGCAGTATTTT
v_call: TRBV11-3; j_call: TRBJ2-3; d_call: -; clone_size: -; cdr3_aa: CASSVQGIETDTQYF; cdr3_nt: TGTGCCAGCAGCGTGCAGGGGATTGAGACAGATACGCAGTATTTT
v_call: TRBV2; j_call: TRBJ1-6; d_call: -; clone_size: -; cdr3_aa: CASSFDLTANSPLHF; cdr3_nt: TGTGCCAGCAGTTTTGACCTGACCGCTAATTCACCCCTCCACTTT
v_call: TRBV5-1; j_call: TRBJ1-5; d_call: -; clone_size: -; cdr3_aa: CASSLLRIYSNQPQHF; cdr3_nt: TGCGCCAGCAGCTTGTTGCGGATTTATAGCAATCAGCCCCAGCATTTT